The present TCR beta chain was sequenced within a study of T cell responses to AZD1222 COVID-19 vaccine. Study observations and caveats: When two AZD1222 doses had been given, Spike-specific TCR breadth and depth rose. Donors were mostly white British, more females; clonal diversity possibly underestimated.

Assay used: immunoSEQ multiplex PCR; TCRdb lists only in-frame clones, some missing. The data hold 180,000 or so clones, with roughly 88% observed a single time. Germline-derived CDR1 and CDR2 are MNHEY and SVGAGI. Trimming left V 0 bases short and J 3 bases short, with 0 bases between. The CDR3 has 13 amino acids. As to this clone: The antigen is unknown.

The chain joins TRBV6-5 to TRBJ2-6; D unclear. This TCR came from an adult in good health. This material consisted of peripheral blood, taken on day 0 of AZD1222 vaccination. The CDR3 here is CASSYSGANVLTF. CDR3 coding DNA: TGTGCCAGCAGTTACTCTGGGGCCAACGTCCTGACTTTC.